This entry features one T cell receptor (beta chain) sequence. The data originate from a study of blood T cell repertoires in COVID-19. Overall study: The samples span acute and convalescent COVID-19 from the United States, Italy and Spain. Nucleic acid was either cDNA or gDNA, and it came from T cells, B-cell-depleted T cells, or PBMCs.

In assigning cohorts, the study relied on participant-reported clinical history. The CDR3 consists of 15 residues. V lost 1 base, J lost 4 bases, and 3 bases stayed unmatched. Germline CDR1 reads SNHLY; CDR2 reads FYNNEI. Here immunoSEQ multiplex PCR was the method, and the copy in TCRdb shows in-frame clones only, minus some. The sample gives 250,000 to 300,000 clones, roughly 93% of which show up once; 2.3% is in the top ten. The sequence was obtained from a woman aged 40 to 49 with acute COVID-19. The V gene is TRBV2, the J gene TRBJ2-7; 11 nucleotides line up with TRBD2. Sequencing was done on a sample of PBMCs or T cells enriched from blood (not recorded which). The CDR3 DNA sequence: TGTGCCAGCAGTGAAGGTCTAGCGGGGGGTTACGAGCAGTACTTC. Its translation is CASSEGLAGGYEQYF.